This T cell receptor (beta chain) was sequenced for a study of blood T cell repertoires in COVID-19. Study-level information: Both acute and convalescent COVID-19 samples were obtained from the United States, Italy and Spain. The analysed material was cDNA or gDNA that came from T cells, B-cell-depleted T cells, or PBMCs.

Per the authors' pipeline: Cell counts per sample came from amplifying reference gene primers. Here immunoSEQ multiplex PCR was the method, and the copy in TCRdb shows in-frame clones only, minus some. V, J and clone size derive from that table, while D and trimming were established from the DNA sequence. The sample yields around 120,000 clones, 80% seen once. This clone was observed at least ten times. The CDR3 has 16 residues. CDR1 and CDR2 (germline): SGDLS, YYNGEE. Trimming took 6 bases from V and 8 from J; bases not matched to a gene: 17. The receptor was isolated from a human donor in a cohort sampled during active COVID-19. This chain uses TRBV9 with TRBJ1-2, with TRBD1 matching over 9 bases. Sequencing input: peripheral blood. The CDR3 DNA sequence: TGTGCCAGCACCGCCGGGACAGGGAAACTGCGGAGCGGCTACACCTTC. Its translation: CASTAGTGKLRSGYTF.